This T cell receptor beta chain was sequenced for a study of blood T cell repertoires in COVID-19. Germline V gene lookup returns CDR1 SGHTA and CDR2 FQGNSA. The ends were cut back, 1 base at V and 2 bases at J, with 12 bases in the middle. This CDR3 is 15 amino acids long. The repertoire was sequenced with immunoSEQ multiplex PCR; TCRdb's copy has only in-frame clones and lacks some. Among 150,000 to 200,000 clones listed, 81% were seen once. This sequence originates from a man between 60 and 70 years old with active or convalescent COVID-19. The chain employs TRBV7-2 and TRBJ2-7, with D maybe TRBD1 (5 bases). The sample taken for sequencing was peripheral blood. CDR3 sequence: CASSLGGQGTYEQYF. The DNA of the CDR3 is TGTGCCAGCAGCTTAGGTGGGCAGGGAACCTACGAGCAGTACTTC. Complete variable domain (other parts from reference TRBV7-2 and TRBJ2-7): GAGVSQSPSNKVTEKGKDVELRCDPISGHTALYWYRQSLGQGLEFLIYFQGNSAPDKSGLPSDRFSAERTGGSVSTLTIQRTQQEDSAVYLCASSLGGQGTYEQYFGPGTRLTVT.